This T cell receptor beta chain was captured by sequencing in a study of regulatory T cells in long-lasting Graves disease. Study background: Antithyroid drug use was under 3 months in newly diagnosed Graves' patients.

V dropped 5 bases and J dropped 4; count of bases not matched to a gene: 8. The germline CDR1 and CDR2 sequences are SGHTA and FQGNSA. The CDR3 is 14 residues long. As to time point: newly diagnosed GD, antithyroid drugs for less than 3 months. With RNA extracted from PBMCs as input, the TCR library was made. Graves' disease diagnosis used American Thyroid Association guidelines. In building TCR beta libraries, iRepertoire HTBI primers were used together with Arm-PCR of CDR3 regions. Per the study methods: Samples collectively showed approximately 62 TRBV and approximately 15 TRBJ segments. MiXCR, run by TCRdb on the multiplex PCR reads, gives a single entry per CDR3 protein. These V and J calls derive from TCRdb rather than the authors' analysis. Of 250,000 or so distinct CDR3 sequences in the sample, roughly 21% were seen once. At least ten counts were recorded for this clonotype.

The sequenced sample was peripheral blood mononuclear cells (PBMCs), obtained at new diagnosis, from a patient treated with antithyroid drugs. The chain links TRBV7-2 to TRBJ2-7; 7 positions match TRBD1. This clonotype was sampled from a female donor with Graves disease. The CDR3 loop reads CASSPRQGGYEQYF. CDR3 nucleotides: TGTGCCAGCAGCCCCCGACAGGGCGGGTACGAGCAGTACTTC.